The sequence of this TCR beta chain was determined in a study of beta chain features in type 1 diabetes. Overall study findings and caveats: Patients' naive, central memory and regulatory TCRB repertoires appeared more alike than those of healthy donors.

Sequencing targeted expressed TCRB transcripts, as all isolated RNA had been reverse transcribed. Repertoires were generated with immunoSEQ multiplex PCR, while TCRdb's copy carries only in-frame clones and drops some. The data contain roughly 230,000 clones, over 9.5% of them seen just once; the ten biggest clones take up 0.034%. Germline CDR1 LGHNA, CDR2 YNFKEQ. The ends lost 6 bases at V and 8 bases at J; junction bases unmatched: 4. This CDR3 comprises 14 residues. This clone has more than one count but fewer than ten. The antigen is undetermined. The sample comprised naive CD4+ T cells from blood. This TCR was sampled from a woman between 18 and 29 years old in good health. The chain has TRBV4-2 and TRBJ1-6, with 10 bases lining up with TRBD1. The CDR3 is CASSSGTGDSPLHF. The CDR3 nucleotides are TGTGCCAGCAGTTCCGGGACAGGGGATTCACCCCTCCACTTT.